The 8 T cell receptor beta chains below all came from one sample that was sequenced in a study of cytomegalovirus exposure and HLA in healthy donors. PCR involved 60 Vbeta and 13 Jbeta primers. This table comes from immunoSEQ multiplex PCR, and its TCRdb copy is limited to in-frame clones, with some not included. The sample has tens of thousands of clones, roughly four fifths seen once. Material: PBMCs. Receptors originate from a man in his thirties or forties in good health and CMV-seropositive.

The V call is TRBV6-6, the J call TRBJ1-3; tentative D call: TRBD1 (5 bases). The CDR3 runs 14 residues. The germline V gene has CDR1 MNHNY and CDR2 SVGAGI (reference sequence). V lost 7 bases and J 0 bases, leaving 10 bases between the germline ends. The CDR3 bases are TGTGCCAGCACCACGGGGGGCTCTGGAAACACCATATATTTT. Translating gives CASTTGGSGNTIYF.

This sequence joins TRBV18 and TRBJ2-7; D is perhaps TRBD2 (6 bases). V shed 0 bases and J shed 4 bases, with 10 bases lying between them. The CDR3 has 14 amino acids. Germline assignment: CDR1 KGHSH and CDR2 LQKENI. CDR3 nucleotides: TGTGCCAGCTCACCACCTGGGACTCCATACGAGCAGTACTTC. As protein: CASSPPGTPYEQYF.

V gene TRBV10-1 combines with J gene TRBJ1-1, with 8 bases aligning to TRBD1. The V gene's germline CDR1 is WNHNN and CDR2 SYGVQD (reference sequence). V gave up 6 bases and J gave up 5 bases; unmatched junction bases: 8. CDR3 length equals 14 residues. The CDR3: CASRRDRGYTEAFF. The CDR3 DNA sequence: TGCGCCAGCAGGCGCGACAGGGGTTATACTGAAGCTTTCTTT.

This clone was counted a single time. The chain combines TRBV2 with TRBJ2-3, with D possibly matching TRBD1 (6 bases). The CDR3 has 15 amino acids. Germline assignment: CDR1 SNHLY and CDR2 FYNNEI. V was shortened by 10 bases and J by 0 bases, with 17 bases between the two germline ends. The CDR3 region is CATLGAFASTDTQYF. The CDR3, as DNA: TGTGCCACTTTGGGGGCGTTCGCTAGCACAGATACGCAGTATTTT.

The V call is TRBV6-5, the J call TRBJ2-7, with D possibly matching TRBD1 (6 bases). This CDR3 region has 15 residues. Deletions cut 6 bases from V and 3 bases from J, with 18 bases between. From germline, CDR1 is MNHEY and CDR2 SVGAGI. In DNA form, the CDR3 reads TGTGCCAGCAGCAAGGGGTCAAGCAGGGGCTACGAGCAGTACTTC. This translates into CASSKGSSRGYEQYF.

This chain connects TRBV28 to TRBJ2-5; tentatively, D is TRBD2 (6 bases). CDR1 is MDHEN and CDR2 is SYDVKM in the germline V gene. This CDR3 region has 14 residues. Trimming removed 6 bases from V and 4 bases from J, with 15 bases in between. The CDR3 bases are TGTGCCAGCAGCCTCCGAAGGGGAGGAGAGACCCAGTACTTC. Amino acids: CASSLRRGGETQYF.

The gene calls are TRBV6-4 and TRBJ1-5; D call uncertain. There are 13 residues in the CDR3. Deletions cut 4 bases from V and 4 bases from J, with 8 bases between. Germline assignment: CDR1 MRHNA and CDR2 SNTAGT. DNA of the CDR3: TGTGCCAGCAGTGCTGACTATAATCAGCCCCAGCATTTT. It is translated as CASSADYNQPQHF.

The chain joins TRBV11-2 to TRBJ1-2; D call uncertain. The CDR3 is 13 amino acids. The V end was cut by 0 bases, the J end by 8 bases, with 10 bases between. Per germline, CDR1 SGHAT and CDR2 FQNNGV. CDR3 nucleotides: TGTGCCAGCAGCTTAGATCGAGGGTTGGGCTACACCTTC. Protein sequence: CASSLDRGLGYTF.